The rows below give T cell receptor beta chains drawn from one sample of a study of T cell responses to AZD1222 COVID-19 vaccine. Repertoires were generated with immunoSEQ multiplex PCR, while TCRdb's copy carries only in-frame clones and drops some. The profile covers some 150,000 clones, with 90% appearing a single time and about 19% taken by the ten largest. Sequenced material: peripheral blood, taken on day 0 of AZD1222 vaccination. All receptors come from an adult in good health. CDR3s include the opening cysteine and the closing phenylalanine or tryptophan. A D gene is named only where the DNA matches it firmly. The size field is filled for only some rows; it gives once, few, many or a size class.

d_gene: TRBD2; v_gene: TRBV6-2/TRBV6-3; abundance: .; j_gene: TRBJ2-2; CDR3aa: CASSYSSGGTNTGELFF; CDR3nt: TGTGCCAGCAGTTACTCGAGCGGGGGGACGAACACCGGGGAGCTGTTTTTT
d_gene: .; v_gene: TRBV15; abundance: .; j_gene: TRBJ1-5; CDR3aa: CATSRAGLYQPQHF; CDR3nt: TGTGCCACCAGCAGAGCAGGGCTATATCAGCCCCAGCATTTT
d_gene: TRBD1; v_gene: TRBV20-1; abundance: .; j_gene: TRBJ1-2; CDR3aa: CSASNPGTGNNYGYTF; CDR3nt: TGCAGTGCTAGTAATCCGGGGACAGGGAATAACTATGGCTACACCTTC
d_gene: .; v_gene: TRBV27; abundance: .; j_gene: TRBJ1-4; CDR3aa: CASRWGGNEKLFF; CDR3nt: TGTGCCAGCCGCTGGGGCGGGAATGAAAAACTGTTTTTT
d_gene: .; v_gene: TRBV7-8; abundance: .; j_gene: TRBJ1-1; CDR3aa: CASSLVDRPNTEAFF; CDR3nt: TGTGCCAGCAGCTTAGTAGACAGACCAAACACTGAAGCTTTCTTT
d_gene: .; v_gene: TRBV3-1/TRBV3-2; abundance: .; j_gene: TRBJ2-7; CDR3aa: CASSQEFHEQYF; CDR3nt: TGTGCCAGCAGCCAAGAGTTCCACGAGCAGTACTTC
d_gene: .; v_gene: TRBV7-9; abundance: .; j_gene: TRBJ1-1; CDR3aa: CASSLGGQRTEAFF; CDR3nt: TGTGCCAGCAGCTTAGGGGGGCAGAGGACTGAAGCTTTCTTT
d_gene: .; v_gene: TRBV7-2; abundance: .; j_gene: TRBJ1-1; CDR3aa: CASSDQMNTEAFF; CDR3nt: TGTGCCAGCAGCGATCAGATGAACACTGAAGCTTTCTTT
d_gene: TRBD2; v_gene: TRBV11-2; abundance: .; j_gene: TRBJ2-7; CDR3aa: CASSSRRGSSYEQYF; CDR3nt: TGTGCCAGCAGCTCCAGACGCGGGAGCTCCTACGAGCAGTACTTC
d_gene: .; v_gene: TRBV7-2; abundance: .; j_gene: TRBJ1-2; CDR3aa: CASSLGRGMDYGYTF; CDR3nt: TGTGCCAGCAGCTTAGGTCGTGGGATGGACTATGGCTACACCTTC
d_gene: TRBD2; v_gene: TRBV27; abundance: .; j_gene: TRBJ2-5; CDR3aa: CASRPSGQETQYF; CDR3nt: TGTGCCAGCAGACCTAGCGGCCAAGAGACCCAGTACTTC
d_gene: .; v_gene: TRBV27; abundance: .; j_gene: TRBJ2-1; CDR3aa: CASREGYNEQFF; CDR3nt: TGTGCCAGCAGAGAGGGCTACAATGAGCAGTTCTTC
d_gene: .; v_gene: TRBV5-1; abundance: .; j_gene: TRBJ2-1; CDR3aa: CASRKGGGNNEQFF; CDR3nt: TGCGCCAGCAGGAAAGGCGGCGGCAACAATGAGCAGTTCTTC
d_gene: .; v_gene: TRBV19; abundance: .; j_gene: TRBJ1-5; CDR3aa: CASSISTLGGNQPQHF; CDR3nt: TGTGCCAGTAGTATATCGACCCTCGGGGGCAATCAGCCCCAGCATTTT
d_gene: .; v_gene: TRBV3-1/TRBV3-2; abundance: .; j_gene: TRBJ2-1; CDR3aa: CASSQGDGRNNEQFF; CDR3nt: TGTGCCAGCAGCCAAGGCGACGGGCGAAACAATGAGCAGTTCTTC
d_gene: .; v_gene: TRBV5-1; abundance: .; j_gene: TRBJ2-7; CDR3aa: CASSQDGVGWQYF; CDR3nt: TGCGCCAGCAGCCAGGACGGTGTAGGGTGGCAGTACTTC
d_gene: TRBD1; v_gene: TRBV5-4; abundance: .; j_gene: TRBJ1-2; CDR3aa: CASSLAPGGSYGYTF; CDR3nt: TGTGCCAGCAGCTTGGCACCAGGGGGCAGCTATGGCTACACCTTC
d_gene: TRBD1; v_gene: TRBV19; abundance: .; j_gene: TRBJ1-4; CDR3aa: CASRESGTGSEKLFF; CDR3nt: TGTGCCAGTAGGGAGTCCGGGACAGGGTCTGAAAAACTGTTTTTT
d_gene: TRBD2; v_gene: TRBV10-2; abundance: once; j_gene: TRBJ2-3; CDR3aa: CASDFGGGYTDTQYF; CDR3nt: TGCGCCAGCGATTTTGGGGGGGGGTATACAGATACGCAGTATTTT
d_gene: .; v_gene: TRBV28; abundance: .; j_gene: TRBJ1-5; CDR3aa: CASRRDSHGQPQHF; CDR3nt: TGTGCCAGCAGACGTGACAGCCATGGTCAGCCCCAGCATTTT
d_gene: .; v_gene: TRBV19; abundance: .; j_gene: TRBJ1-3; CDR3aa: CASMLWDSGNTIYF; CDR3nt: TGTGCCAGTATGTTATGGGACTCTGGAAACACCATATATTTT
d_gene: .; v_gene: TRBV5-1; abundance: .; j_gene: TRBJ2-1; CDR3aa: CASSPEGTSYNEQFF; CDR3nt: TGCGCCAGCAGCCCGGAGGGGACCTCCTACAATGAGCAGTTCTTC
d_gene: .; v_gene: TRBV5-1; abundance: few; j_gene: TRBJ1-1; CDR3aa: CASSFGRLEEAFF; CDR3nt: TGCGCCAGCAGCTTTGGGAGGCTGGAAGAAGCTTTCTTT
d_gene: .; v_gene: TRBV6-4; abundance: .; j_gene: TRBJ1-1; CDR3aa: CASRQSVYTEAFF; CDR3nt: TGTGCCAGCAGACAATCCGTATACACTGAAGCTTTCTTT
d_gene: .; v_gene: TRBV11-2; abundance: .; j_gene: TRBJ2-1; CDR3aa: CASSLEGLYNEQFF; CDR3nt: TGTGCCAGCAGCTTAGAAGGCCTCTACAATGAGCAGTTCTTC
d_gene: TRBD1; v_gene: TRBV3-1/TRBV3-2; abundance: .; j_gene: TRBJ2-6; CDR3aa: CASSQLKGTGLGSGANVLTF; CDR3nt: TGTGCCAGCAGCCAACTTAAGGGGACAGGGTTGGGCTCTGGGGCCAACGTCCTGACTTTC
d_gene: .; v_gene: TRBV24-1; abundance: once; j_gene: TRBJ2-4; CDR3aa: CATSDGAKNIQYF; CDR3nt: TGTGCCACCAGTGATGGGGCCAAAAACATTCAGTACTTC
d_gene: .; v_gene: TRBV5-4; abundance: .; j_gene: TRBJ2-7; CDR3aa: CASSPKGSGGQTYEQYF; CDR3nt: TGTGCCAGCAGCCCGAAGGGTTCCGGGGGCCAAACCTACGAGCAGTACTTC
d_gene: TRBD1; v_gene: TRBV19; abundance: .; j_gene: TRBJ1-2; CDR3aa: CASRTGGGNYGYTF; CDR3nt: TGTGCCAGTAGGACAGGGGGCGGAAACTATGGCTACACCTTC
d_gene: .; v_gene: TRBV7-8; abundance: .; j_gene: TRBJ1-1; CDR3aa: CASSFAGFAEAFF; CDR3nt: TGTGCCAGCAGCTTTGCCGGGTTCGCTGAAGCTTTCTTT
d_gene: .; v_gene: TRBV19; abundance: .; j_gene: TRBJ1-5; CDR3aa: CASSSTSNQPQHF; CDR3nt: TGTGCCAGTAGTTCGACTAGCAATCAGCCCCAGCATTTT
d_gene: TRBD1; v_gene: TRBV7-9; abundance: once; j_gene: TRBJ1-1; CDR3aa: CASSLRGGSEAFF; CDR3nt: TGTGCCAGCAGCCTCAGAGGGGGCTCTGAAGCTTTCTTT
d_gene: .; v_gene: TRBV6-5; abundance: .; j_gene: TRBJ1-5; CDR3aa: CASRDPGWGQPQHF; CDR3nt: TGTGCCAGCAGAGACCCGGGATGGGGTCAGCCCCAGCATTTT
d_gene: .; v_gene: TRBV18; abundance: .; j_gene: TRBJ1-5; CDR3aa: CASSPPQVNQPQHF; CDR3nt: TGTGCCAGCTCACCACCGCAGGTGAATCAGCCCCAGCATTTT
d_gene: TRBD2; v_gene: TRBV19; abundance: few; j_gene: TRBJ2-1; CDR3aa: CASSSRTSRNEQFF; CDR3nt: TGTGCCAGTAGTTCAAGGACTAGTAGGAATGAGCAGTTCTTC
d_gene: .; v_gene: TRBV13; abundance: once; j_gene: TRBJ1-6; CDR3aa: CASSFRTWEAGRGNSPLHF; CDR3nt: TGTGCCAGCAGCTTTAGGACCTGGGAGGCTGGACGGGGGAATTCACCCCTCCACTTT
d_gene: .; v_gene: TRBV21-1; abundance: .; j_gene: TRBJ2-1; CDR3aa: CASSASGLAVSSSYNEQFF; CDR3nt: TGTGCCAGCAGCGCATCAGGACTAGCGGTCTCTAGCTCCTACAATGAGCAGTTCTTC
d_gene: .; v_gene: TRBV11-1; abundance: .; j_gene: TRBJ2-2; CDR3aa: CASSPRLTAGELFF; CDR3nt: TGTGCCAGCAGCCCCCGCTTGACCGCCGGGGAGCTGTTTTTT
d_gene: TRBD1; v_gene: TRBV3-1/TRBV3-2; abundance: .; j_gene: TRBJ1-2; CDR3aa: CASSLGRDRGYTF; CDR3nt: TGTGCCAGCAGCCTAGGCCGGGACAGGGGCTACACCTTC
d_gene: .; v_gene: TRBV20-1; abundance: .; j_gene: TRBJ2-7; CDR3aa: CSASGRNRYEQYF; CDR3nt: TGCAGTGCTAGTGGGAGAAATCGGTACGAGCAGTACTTC
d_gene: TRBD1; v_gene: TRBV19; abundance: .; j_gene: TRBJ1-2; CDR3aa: CASTGHPGQARANYGYTF; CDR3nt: TGTGCCAGCACCGGGCATCCGGGACAGGCCCGAGCTAACTATGGCTACACCTTC
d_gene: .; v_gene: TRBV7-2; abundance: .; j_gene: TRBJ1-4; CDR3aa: CASSLGTVGSEKLFF; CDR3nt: TGTGCCAGCAGCTTAGGGACAGTGGGGAGTGAAAAACTGTTTTTT
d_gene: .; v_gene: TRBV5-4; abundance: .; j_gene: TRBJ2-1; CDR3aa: CASSYDRGNEQFF; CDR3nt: TGTGCCAGCAGCTACGACCGGGGCAATGAGCAGTTCTTC
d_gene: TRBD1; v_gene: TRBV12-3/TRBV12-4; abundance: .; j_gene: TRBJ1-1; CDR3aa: CASTGGIWTEAFF; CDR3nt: TGTGCCAGCACAGGGGGGATATGGACTGAAGCTTTCTTT
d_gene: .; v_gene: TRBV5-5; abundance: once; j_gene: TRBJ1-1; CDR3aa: CASSPVRAVNTEAFF; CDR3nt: TGTGCCAGCAGCCCCGTTAGGGCGGTGAACACTGAAGCTTTCTTT
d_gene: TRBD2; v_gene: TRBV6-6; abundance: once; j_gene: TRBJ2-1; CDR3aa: CASSRVAGALFYNEQFF; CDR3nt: TGTGCCAGCAGCCGAGTTGCGGGAGCTCTCTTTTACAATGAGCAGTTCTTC
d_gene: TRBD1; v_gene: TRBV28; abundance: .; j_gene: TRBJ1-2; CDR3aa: CASQQGDYGYTF; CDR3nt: TGTGCCAGTCAACAGGGGGACTATGGCTACACCTTC
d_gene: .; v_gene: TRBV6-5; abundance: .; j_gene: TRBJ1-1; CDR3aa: CASSYREGNTEAFF; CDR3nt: TGTGCCAGCAGTTACCGGGAGGGGAACACTGAAGCTTTCTTT
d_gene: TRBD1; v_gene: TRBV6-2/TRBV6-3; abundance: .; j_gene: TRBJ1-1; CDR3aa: CASSSRDRSTEAFF; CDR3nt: TGTGCCAGCAGTTCGAGGGACAGGAGCACTGAAGCTTTCTTT
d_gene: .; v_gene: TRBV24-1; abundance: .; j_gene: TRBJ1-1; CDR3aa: CATSDFKNTEAFF; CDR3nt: TGTGCCACCAGTGATTTCAAGAACACTGAAGCTTTCTTT
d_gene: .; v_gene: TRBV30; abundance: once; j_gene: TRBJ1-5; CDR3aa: CAWSVHGGAGQPQHF; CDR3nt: TGTGCCTGGAGTGTACACGGGGGAGCGGGTCAGCCCCAGCATTTT
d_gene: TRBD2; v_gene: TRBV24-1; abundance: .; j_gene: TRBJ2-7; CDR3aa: CATSDGLESDEQYF; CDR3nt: TGTGCCACCAGTGACGGACTAGAGTCGGACGAGCAGTACTTC
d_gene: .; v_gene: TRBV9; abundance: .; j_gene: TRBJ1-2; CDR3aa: CASTLRDTDGYTF; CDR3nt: TGTGCCAGCACCCTCCGGGACACGGATGGCTACACCTTC
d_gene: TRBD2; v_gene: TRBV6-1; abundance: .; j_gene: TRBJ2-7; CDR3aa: CASSENGQRTSGRYEQYF; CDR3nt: TGTGCCAGCAGTGAAAACGGACAAAGGACTAGCGGGAGGTACGAGCAGTACTTC
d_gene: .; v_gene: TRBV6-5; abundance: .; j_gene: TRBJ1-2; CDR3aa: CASSPGPTLGYTF; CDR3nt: TGTGCCAGCAGTCCCGGCCCCACTCTTGGCTACACCTTC
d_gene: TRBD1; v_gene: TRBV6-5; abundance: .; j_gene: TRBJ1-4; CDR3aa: CASSRGTVNEKLFF; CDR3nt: TGTGCCAGCAGCCGCGGGACAGTTAATGAAAAACTGTTTTTT
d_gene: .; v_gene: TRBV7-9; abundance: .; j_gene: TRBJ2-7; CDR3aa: CASSAQGGSGEQYF; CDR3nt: TGTGCCAGCAGCGCCCAGGGGGGGTCAGGCGAGCAGTACTTC
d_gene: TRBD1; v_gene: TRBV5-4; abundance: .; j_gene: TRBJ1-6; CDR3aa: CASSLVSGTDRGSPLHF; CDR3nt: TGTGCCAGCAGCTTGGTATCGGGGACAGACCGTGGGTCACCCCTCCACTTT
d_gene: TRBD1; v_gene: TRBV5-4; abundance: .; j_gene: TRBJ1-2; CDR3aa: CASSPEGADYGYTF; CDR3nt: TGTGCCAGCAGCCCGGAGGGGGCAGACTATGGCTACACCTTC